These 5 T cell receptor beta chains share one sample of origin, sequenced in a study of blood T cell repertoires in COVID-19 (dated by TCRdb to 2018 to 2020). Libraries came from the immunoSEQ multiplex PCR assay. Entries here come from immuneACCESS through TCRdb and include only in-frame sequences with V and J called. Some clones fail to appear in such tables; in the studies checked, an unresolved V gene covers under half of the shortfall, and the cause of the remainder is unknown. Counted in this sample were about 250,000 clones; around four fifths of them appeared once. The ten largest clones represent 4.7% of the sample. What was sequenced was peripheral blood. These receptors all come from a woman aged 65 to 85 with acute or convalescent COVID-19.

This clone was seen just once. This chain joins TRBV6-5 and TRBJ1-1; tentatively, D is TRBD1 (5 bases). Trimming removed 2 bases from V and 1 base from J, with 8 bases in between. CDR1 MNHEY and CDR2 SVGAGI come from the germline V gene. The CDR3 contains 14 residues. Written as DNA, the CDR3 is TGTGCCAGCAGTTACGGGGCCCAGAACACTGAAGCTTTCTTT. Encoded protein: CASSYGAQNTEAFF.

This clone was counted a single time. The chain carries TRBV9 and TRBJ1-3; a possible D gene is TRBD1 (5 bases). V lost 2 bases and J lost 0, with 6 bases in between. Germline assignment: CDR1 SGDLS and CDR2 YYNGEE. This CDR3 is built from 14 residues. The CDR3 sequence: CASSVDNSGNTIYF. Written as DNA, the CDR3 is TGTGCCAGCAGCGTGGACAACTCTGGAAACACCATATATTTT.

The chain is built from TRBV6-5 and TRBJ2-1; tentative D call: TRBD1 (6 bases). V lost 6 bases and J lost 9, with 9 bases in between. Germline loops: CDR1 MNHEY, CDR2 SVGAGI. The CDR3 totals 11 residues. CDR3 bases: TGTGCCAGCAGCCAGGGGTTTGAGCAGTTCTTC. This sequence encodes CASSQGFEQFF.

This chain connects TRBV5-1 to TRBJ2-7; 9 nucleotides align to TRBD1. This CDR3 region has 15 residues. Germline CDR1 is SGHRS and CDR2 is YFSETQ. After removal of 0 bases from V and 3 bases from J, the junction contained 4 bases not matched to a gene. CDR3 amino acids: CASSLATDRGYEQYF. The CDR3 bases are TGCGCCAGCAGCTTGGCCACGGACAGGGGCTACGAGCAGTACTTC.

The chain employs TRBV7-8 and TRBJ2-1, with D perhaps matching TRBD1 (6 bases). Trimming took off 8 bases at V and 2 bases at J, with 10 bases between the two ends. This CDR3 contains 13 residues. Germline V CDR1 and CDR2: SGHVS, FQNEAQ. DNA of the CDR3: TGTGCCAGCGGGGGCCGAACCTACAATGAGCAGTTCTTC. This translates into CASGGRTYNEQFF.